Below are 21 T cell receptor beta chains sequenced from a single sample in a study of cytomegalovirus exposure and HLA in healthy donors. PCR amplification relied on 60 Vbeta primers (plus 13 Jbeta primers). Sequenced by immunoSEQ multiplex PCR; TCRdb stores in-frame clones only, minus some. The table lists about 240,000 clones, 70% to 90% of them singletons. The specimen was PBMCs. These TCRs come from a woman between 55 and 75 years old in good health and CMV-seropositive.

CDR3: CASSVWGPDTQYF. CDR3 in DNA: TGTGCCAGCAGTGTCTGGGGGCCAGATACGCAGTATTTT. This sequence joins TRBV2 and TRBJ2-3; TRBD1 is a possible D gene (6 bases). CDR1 and CDR2 (germline): SNHLY, FYNNEI. Trimming removed 4 bases at V and 4 bases at J, with 9 bases between. The CDR3 covers 13 residues.

For the CDR3, the DNA is TGTGCCAGCAGTTTATGGGGGGGGACAGGGGGCGTTTACGAGCAGTACTTC. Residues: CASSLWGGTGGVYEQYF. The V and J genes are TRBV27 and TRBJ2-7; 12 nucleotides line up with TRBD1. Germline assignment: CDR1 MNHEY and CDR2 SMNVEV (reference sequence). Trimming at V came to 1 base and at J to 4 bases, leaving 8 bases not matched to a gene. The CDR3 is made up of 17 amino acids.

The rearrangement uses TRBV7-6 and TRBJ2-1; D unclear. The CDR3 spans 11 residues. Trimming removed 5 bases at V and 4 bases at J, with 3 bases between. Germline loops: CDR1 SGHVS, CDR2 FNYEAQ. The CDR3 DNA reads TGTGCCAGCAGCATATACAATGAGCAGTTCTTC. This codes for CASSIYNEQFF.

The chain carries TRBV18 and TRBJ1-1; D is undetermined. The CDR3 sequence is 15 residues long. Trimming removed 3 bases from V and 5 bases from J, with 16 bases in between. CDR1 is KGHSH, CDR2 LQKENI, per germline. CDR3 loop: CASSPPGLRGTEAFF. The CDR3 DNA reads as TGTGCCAGCTCACCGCCCGGACTCCGAGGGACTGAAGCTTTCTTT.

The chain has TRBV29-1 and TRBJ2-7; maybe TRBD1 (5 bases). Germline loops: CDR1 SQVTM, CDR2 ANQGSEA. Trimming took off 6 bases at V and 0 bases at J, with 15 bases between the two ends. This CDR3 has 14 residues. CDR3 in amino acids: CSVLAYRNSYEQYF. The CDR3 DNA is TGCAGCGTCCTGGCATACAGGAACTCCTACGAGCAGTACTTC.

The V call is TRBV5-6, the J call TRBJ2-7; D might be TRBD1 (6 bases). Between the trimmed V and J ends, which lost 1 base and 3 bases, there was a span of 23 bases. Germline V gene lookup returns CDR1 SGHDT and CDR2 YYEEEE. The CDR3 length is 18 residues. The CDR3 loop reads CASSLTKTTGYHNYEQYF. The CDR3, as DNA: TGTGCCAGCAGCTTGACGAAGACTACAGGGTACCACAACTACGAGCAGTACTTC.

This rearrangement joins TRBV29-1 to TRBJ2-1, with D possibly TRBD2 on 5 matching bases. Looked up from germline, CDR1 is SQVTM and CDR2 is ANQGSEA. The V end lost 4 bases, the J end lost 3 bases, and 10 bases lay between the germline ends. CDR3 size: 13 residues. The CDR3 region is CSVVDYFYNEQFF. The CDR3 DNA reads TGCAGCGTTGTAGACTATTTCTACAATGAGCAGTTCTTC.

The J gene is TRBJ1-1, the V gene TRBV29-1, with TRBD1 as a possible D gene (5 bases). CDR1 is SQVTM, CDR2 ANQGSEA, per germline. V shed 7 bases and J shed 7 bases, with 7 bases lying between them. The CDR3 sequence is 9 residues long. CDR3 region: CSAGHEAFF. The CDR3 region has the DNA TGCAGCGCCGGACATGAAGCTTTCTTT.

CDR3 in amino acids: CASSLAMGGQIFSPLHF. CDR3 nucleotide sequence: TGTGCCAGCAGCTTAGCGATGGGGGGACAGATTTTTTCACCCCTCCACTTT. The chain couples TRBV7-2 to TRBJ1-6; the match to TRBD1 covers 7 bases. The CDR3 consists of 17 residues. CDR1 and CDR2 (germline): SGHTA, FQGNSA. V lost 0 bases to trimming and J lost 9 bases; unmatched junction nucleotides: 11.

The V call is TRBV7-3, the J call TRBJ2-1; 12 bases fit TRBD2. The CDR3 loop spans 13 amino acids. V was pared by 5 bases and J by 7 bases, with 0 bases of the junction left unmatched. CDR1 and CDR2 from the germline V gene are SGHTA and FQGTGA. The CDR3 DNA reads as TGTGCCAGCAGCCTAGCGGGAGGGAATGAGCAGTTCTTC. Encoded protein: CASSLAGGNEQFF.

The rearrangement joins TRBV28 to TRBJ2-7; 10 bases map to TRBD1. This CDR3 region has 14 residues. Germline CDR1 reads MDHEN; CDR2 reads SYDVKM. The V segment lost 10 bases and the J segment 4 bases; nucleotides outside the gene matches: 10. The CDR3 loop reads CATCKTGGLYEQYF. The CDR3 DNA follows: TGTGCCACCTGTAAGACAGGGGGCTTGTACGAGCAGTACTTC.

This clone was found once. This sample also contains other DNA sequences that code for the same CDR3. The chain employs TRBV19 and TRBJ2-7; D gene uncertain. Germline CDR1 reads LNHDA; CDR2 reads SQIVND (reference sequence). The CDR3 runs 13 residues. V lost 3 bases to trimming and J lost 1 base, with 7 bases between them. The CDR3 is CASSIGSSYEQYF. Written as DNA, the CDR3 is TGTGCCAGTAGTATTGGCAGTTCCTACGAGCAGTACTTC.

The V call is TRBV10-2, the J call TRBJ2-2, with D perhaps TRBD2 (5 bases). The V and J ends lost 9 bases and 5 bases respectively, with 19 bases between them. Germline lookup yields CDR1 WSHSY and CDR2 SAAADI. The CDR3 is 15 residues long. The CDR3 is CASIPGTLGTGELFF. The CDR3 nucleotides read TGCGCCAGTATCCCGGGAACCTTGGGGACCGGGGAGCTGTTTTTT.

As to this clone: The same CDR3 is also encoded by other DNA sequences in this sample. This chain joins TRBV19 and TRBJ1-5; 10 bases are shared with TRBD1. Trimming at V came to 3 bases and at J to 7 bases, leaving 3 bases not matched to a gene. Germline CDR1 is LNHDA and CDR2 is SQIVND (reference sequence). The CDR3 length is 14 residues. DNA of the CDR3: TGTGCCAGTAGTATCCGGGACAGGGGACAGCCCCAGCATTTT. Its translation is CASSIRDRGQPQHF.

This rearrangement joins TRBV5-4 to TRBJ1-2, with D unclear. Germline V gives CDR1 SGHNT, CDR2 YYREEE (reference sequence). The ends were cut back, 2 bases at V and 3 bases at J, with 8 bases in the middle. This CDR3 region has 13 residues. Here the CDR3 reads CASSFYTDYGYTF. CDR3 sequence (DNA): TGTGCCAGCAGCTTTTACACCGACTATGGCTACACCTTC.

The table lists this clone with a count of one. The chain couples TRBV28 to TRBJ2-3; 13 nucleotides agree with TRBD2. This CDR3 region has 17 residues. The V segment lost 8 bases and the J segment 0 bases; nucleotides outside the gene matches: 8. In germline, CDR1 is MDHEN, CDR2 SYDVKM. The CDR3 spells CASGPPGLAGSTDTQYF. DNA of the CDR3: TGTGCCAGCGGCCCACCGGGACTAGCGGGAAGCACAGATACGCAGTATTTT. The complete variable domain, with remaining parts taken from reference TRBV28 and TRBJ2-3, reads DVKVTQSSRYLVKRTGEKVFLECVQDMDHENMFWYRQDPGLGLRLIYFSYDVKMKEKGDIPEGYSVSREKKERFSLILESASTNQTSMYLCASGPPGLAGSTDTQYFGPGTRLTVL.

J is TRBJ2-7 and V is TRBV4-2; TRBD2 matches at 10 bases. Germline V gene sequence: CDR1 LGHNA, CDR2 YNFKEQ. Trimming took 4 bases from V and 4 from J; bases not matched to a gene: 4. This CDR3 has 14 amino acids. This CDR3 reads CASSPSGRVYEQYF. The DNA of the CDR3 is TGTGCCAGCAGCCCGAGCGGGAGGGTTTACGAGCAGTACTTC.

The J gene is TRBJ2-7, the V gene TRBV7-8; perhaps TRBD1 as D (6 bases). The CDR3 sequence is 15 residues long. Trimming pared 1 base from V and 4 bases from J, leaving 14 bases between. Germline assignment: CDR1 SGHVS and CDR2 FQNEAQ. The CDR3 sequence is CASSLVAGVVYEQYF. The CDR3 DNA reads TGTGCCAGCAGCTTAGTGGCAGGGGTAGTTTACGAGCAGTACTTC.

The CDR3 sequence is CASSRGQNTEAFF. As DNA, the CDR3 is TGTGCCAGCAGCCGCGGACAGAACACTGAAGCTTTCTTT. The genes are TRBV7-3 and TRBJ1-1, with D tentatively TRBD1 (5 bases). Per germline, CDR1 SGHTA and CDR2 FQGTGA. CDR3 length: 13 amino acids. V lost 5 bases to trimming and J lost 1 base, with 8 bases between them.

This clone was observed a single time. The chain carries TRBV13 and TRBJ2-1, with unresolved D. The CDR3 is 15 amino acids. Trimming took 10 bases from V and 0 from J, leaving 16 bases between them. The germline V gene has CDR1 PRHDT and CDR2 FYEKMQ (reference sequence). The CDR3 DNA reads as TGTGCCACTACCTATCCAAAAAGCTCCTACAATGAGCAGTTCTTC. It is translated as CATTYPKSSYNEQFF.

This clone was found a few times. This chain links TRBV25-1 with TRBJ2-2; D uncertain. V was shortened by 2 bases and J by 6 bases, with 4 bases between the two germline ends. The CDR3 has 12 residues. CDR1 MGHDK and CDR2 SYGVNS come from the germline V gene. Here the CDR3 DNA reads TGTGCCAGCAGTGAAGCGGCCGGGGAGCTGTTTTTT. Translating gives CASSEAAGELFF. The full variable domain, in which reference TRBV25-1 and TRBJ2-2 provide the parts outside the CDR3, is EADIYQTPRYLVIGTGKKITLECSQTMGHDKMYWYQQDPGMELHLIHYSYGVNSTEKGDLSSESTVSRIRTEHFPLTLESARPSHTSQYLCASSEAAGELFFGEGSRLTVL.